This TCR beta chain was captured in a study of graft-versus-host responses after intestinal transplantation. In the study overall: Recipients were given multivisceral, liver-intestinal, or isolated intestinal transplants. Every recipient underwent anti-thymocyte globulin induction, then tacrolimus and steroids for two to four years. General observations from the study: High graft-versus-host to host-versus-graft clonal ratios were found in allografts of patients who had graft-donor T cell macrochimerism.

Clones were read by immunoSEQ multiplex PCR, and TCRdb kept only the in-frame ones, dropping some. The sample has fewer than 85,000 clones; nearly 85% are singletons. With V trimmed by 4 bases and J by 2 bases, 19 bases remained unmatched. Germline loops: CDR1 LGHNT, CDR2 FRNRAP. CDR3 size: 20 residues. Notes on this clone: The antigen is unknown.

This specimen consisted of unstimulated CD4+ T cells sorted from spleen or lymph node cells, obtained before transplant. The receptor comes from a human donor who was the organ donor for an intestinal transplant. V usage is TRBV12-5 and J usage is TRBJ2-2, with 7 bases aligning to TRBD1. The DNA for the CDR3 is TGTGCTAGTGGTTCCCAATCCCAGATTGACAGGGCAAAAAACACCGGGGAGCTGTTTTTT. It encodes CASGSQSQIDRAKNTGELFF.